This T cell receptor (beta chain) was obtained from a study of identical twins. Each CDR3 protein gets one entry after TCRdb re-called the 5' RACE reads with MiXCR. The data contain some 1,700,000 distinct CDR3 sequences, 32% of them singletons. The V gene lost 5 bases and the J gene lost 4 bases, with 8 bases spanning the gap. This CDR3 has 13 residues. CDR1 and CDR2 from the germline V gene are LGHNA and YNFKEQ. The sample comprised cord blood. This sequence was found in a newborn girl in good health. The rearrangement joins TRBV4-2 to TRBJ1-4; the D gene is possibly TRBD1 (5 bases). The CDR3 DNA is TGTGCCAGCAGCGGGGACCTTAATGAAAAACTGTTTTTT. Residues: CASSGDLNEKLFF.